This TCR beta chain emerged from a study of blood T cell repertoires in COVID-19. Study context: T cells, B-cell-depleted T cells, or PBMCs provided the cDNA or gDNA that served as material.

Source study methods: Using reference gene primer amplification, nucleated cell counts were estimated. Sequencing was performed with immunoSEQ multiplex PCR; in TCRdb, only in-frame clones are kept and a portion is missing. That table supplies the V and J calls and clone size; D and trimming were determined from the DNA. The data show about 74,000 clones, 90% seen once. Trimming removed 3 bases at V and 5 bases at J, with 18 bases between. This CDR3 has 16 amino acids. In germline, CDR1 is SGHDT, CDR2 YYEEEE. The chain employs TRBV5-6 and TRBJ1-5; the D gene is possibly TRBD1 (5 bases). The clonotype comes from a man aged 45-60 years with acute or convalescent COVID-19. Sequencing was carried out using peripheral blood. Here the CDR3 DNA reads TGTGCCAGCAGCTCCGGGGGGACCGACGGGTATCAGCCCCAGCATTTT. Translation: CASSSGGTDGYQPQHF.